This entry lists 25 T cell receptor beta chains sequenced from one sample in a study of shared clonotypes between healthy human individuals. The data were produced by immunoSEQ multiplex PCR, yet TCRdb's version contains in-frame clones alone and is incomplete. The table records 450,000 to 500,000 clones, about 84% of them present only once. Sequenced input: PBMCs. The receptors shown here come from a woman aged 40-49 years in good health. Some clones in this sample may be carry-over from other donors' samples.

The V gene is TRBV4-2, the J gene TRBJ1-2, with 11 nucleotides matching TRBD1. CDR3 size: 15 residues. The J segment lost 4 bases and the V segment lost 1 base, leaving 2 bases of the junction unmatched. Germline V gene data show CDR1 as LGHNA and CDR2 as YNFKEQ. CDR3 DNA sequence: TGTGCCAGCAGCCAAGGGGACAGGGGGGGCTATGGCTACACCTTC. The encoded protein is CASSQGDRGGYGYTF.

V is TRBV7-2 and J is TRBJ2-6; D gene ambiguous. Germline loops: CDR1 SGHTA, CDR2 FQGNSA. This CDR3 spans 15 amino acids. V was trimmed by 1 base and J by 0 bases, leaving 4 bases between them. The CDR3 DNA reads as TGTGCCAGCAGCTTAGACCGCTCTGGGGCCAACGTCCTGACTTTC. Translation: CASSLDRSGANVLTF.

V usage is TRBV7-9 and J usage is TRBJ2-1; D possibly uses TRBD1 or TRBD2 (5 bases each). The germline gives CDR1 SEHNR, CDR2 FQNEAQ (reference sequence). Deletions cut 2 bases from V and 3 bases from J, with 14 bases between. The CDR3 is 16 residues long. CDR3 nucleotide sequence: TGTGCCAGCAGCTTACCCGGGGCAGCCGGCTACAATGAGCAGTTCTTC. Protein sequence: CASSLPGAAGYNEQFF.

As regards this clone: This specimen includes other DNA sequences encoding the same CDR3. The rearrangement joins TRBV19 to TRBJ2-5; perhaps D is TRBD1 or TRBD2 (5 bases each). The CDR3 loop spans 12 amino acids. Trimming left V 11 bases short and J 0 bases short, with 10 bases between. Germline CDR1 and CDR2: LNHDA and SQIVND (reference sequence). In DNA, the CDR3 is TGTGCCTCGGGGCGCCACCAAGAGACCCAGTACTTC. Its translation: CASGRHQETQYF.

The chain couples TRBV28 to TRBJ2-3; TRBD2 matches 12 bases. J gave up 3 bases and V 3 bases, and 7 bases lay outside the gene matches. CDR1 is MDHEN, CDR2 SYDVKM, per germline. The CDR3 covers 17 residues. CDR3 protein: CASSFGLAGGRTDTQYF. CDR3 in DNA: TGTGCCAGCAGTTTTGGGCTAGCGGGAGGGAGGACAGATACGCAGTATTTT.

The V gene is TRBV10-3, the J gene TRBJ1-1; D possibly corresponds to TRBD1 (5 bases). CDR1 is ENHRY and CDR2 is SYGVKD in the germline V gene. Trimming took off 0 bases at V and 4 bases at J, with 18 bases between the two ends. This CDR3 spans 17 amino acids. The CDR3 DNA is TGTGCCATCAGTGAGTCTTTAGGGGCCTCGGGGAGCACTGAAGCTTTCTTT. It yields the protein CAISESLGASGSTEAFF.

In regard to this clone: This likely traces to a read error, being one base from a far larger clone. For the CDR3, the DNA is TGTGCCAGCAAGTCCCGGAACGCCTCGGCCGAGCAGTACTTC. Translated, it gives CASKSRNASAEQYF. The chain employs TRBV2 and TRBJ2-7; D is unresolved. Trimming took off 7 bases at V and 6 bases at J, with 19 bases between the two ends. Germline-derived CDR1 and CDR2 are SNHLY and FYNNEI. The CDR3 is 14 amino acids.

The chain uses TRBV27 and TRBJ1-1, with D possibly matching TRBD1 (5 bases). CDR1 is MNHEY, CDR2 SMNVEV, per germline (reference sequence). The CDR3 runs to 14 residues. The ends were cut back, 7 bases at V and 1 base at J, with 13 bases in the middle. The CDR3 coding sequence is TGTGCCAGCAACCATTGGGGGGGGAACACTGAAGCTTTCTTT. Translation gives CASNHWGGNTEAFF.

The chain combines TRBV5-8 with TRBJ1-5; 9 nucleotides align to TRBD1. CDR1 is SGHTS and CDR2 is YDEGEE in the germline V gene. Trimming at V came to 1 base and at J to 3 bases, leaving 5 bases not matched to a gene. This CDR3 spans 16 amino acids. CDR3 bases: TGTGCCAGCAGCTTGCCTCGGACAGGGGCCAATCAGCCCCAGCATTTT. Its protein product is CASSLPRTGANQPQHF.

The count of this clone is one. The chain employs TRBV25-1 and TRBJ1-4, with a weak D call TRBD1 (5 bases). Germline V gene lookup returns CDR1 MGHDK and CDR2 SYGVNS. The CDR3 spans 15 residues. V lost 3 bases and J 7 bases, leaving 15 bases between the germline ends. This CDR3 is CASSEYEGLSEKLFF. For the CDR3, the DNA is TGTGCCAGCAGTGAGTATGAGGGGCTGAGTGAAAAACTGTTTTTT.

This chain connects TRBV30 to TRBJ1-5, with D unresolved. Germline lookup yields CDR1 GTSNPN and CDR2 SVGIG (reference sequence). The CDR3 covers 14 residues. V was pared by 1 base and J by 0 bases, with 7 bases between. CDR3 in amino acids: CAWSGWHSNQPQHF. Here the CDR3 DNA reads TGTGCCTGGAGTGGGTGGCATAGCAATCAGCCCCAGCATTTT.

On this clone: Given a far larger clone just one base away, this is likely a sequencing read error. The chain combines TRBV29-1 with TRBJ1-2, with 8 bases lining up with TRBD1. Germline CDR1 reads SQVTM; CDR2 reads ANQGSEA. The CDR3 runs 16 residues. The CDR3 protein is CSVEGVRGRANYGCTF. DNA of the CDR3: TGCAGCGTTGAGGGGGTCAGGGGGCGCGCAAACTATGGCTGCACCTTC.

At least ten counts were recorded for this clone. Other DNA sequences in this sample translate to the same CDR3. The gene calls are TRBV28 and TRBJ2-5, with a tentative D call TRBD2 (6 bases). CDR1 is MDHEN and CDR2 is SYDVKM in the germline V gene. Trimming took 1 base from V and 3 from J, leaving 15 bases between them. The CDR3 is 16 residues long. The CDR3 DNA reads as TGTGCCAGCAGTTTATTCAGCGGGCCGGGGGAAGAGACCCAGTACTTC. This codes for CASSLFSGPGEETQYF. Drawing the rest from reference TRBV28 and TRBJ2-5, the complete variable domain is DVKVTQSSRYLVKRTGEKVFLECVQDMDHENMFWYRQDPGLGLRLIYFSYDVKMKEKGDIPEGYSVSREKKERFSLILESASTNQTSMYLCASSLFSGPGEETQYFGPGTRLLVL.

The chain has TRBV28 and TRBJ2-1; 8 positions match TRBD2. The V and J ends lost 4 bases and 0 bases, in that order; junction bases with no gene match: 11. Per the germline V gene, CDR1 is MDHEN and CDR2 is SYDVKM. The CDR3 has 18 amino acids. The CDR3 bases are TGTGCCAGCAGTTCTTTGATAGCGGGGCCCAGCTCCTACAATGAGCAGTTCTTC. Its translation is CASSSLIAGPSSYNEQFF.

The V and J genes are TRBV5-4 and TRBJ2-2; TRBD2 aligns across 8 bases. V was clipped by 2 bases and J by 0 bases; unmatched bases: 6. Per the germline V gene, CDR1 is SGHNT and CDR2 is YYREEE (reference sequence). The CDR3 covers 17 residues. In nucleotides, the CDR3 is TGTGCCAGCAGCTTCTATAGCGGGACTGCGAACACCGGGGAGCTGTTTTTT. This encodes CASSFYSGTANTGELFF.

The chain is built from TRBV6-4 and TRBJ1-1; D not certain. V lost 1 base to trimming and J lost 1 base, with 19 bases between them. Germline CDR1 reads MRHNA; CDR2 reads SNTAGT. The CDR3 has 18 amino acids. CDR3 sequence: CASSDCPPPPGGNTEAFF. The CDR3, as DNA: TGTGCCAGCAGTGACTGCCCTCCCCCCCCAGGAGGGAACACTGAAGCTTTCTTT.

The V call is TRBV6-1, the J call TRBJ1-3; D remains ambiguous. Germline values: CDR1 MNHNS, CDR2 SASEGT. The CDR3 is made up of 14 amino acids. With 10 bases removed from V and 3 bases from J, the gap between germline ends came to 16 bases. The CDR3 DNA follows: TGTGCCACCTCTCTTGGCATTTTTGGAAACACCATATATTTT. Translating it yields CATSLGIFGNTIYF.

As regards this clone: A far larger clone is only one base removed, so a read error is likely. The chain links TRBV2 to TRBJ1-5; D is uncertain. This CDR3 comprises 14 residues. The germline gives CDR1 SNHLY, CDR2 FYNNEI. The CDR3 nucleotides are TGTGCCAGCGGTGAACAGTCTTATGGTCAGCCCCAGCATTTT. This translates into CASGEQSYGQPQHF.

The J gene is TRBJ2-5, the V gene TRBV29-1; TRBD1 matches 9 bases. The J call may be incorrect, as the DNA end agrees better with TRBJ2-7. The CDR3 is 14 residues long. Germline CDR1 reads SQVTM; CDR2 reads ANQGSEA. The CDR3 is CSVEDRGSSYEQYF. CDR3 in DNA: TGCAGCGTTGAGGACAGGGGAAGCTCCTACGAGCAGTACTTC.

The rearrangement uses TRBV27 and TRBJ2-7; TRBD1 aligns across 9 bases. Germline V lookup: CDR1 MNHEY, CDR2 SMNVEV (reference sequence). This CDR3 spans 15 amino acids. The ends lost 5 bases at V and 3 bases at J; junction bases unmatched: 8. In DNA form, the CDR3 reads TGTGCCAGCAGTCTCTCCGGGGACAGGGACTACGAGCAGTACTTC. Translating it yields CASSLSGDRDYEQYF.

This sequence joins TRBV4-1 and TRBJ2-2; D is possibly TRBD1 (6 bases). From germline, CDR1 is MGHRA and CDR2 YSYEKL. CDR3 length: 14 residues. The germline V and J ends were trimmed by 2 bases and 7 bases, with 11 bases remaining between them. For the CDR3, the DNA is TGCGCCAGCAGCCAAACAGGGAACGTCGGGGAGCTGTTTTTT. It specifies CASSQTGNVGELFF.

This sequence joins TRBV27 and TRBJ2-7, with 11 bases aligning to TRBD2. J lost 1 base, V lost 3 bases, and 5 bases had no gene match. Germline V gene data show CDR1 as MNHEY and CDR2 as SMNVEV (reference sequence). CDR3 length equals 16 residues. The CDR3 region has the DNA TGTGCCAGCAGTTTTAGCGGGAGGGCCGGGTCCTACGAGCAGTACTTC. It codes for CASSFSGRAGSYEQYF.

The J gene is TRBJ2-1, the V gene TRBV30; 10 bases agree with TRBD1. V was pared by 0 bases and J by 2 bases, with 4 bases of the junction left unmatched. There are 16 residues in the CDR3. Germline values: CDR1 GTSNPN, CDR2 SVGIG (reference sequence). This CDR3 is CAWSVGTGVPYNEQFF. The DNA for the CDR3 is TGTGCCTGGAGTGTAGGGACAGGGGTCCCCTACAATGAGCAGTTCTTC.

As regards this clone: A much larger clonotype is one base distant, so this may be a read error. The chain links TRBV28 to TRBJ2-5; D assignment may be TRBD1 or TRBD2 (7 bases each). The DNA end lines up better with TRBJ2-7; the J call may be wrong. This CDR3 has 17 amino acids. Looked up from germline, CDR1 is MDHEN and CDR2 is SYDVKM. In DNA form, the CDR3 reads TGTGCCAGCAGTTTAGCAAACGTCAGGGGGGGGTCCTACGAGCAGTACTTC. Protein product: CASSLANVRGGSYEQYF.

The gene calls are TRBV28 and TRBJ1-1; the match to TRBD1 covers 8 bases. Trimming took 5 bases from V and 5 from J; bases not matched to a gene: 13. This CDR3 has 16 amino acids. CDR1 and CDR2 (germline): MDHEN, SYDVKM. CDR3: CASSGIRGPSRTEAFF. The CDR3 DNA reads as TGTGCCAGCAGTGGAATCAGGGGGCCCTCTCGGACTGAAGCTTTCTTT.